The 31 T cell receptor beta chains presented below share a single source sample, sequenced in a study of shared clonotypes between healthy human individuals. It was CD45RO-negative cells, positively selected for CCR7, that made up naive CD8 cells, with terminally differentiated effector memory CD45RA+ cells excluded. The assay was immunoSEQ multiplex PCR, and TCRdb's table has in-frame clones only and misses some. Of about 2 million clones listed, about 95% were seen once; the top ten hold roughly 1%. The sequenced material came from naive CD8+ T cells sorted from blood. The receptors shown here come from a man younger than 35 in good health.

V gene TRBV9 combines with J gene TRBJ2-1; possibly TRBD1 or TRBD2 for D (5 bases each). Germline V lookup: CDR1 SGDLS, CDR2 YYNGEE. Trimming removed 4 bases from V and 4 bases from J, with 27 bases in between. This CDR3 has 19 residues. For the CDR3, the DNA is TGTGCCAGCAGCCCGACCCCGACCCCCGGGACCGAGACGTACAATGAGCAGTTCTTC. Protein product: CASSPTPTPGTETYNEQFF.

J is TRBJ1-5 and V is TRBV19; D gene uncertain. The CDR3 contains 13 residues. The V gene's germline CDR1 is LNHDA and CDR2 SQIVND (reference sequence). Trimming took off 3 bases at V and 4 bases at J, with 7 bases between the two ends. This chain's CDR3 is CASSMAGNQPQHF. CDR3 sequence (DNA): TGTGCCAGTAGTATGGCGGGGAATCAGCCCCAGCATTTT.

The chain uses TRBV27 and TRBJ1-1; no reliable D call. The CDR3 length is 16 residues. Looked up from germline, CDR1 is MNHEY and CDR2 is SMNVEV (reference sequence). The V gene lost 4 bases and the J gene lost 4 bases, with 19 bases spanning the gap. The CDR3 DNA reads TGTGCCAGCAGTTCTCGATCGGACGGAGCGGGCACTGAAGCTTTCTTT. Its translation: CASSSRSDGAGTEAFF.

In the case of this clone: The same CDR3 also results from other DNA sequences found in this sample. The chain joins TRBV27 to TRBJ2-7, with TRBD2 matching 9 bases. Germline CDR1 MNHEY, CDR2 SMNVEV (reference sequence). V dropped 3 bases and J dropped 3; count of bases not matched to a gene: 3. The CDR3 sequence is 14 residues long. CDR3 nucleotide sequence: TGTGCCAGCAGTTTCGGTAGCGGGAGCTACGAGCAGTACTTC. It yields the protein CASSFGSGSYEQYF.

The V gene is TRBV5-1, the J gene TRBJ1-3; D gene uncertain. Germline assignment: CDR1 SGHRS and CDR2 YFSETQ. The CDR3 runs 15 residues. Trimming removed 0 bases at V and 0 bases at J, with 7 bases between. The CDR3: CASSLDESSGNTIYF. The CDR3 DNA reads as TGCGCCAGCAGCTTGGACGAGAGCTCTGGAAACACCATATATTTT.

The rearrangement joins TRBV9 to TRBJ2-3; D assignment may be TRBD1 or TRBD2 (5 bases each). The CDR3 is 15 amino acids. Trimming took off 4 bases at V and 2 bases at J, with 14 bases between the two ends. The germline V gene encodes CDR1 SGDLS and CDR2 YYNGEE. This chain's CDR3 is CASSTSGTATDTQYF. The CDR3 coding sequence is TGTGCCAGCAGCACCTCCGGGACGGCCACAGATACGCAGTATTTT.

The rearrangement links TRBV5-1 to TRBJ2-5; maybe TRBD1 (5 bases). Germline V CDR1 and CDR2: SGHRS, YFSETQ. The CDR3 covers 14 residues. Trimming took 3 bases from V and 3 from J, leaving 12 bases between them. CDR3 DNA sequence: TGCGCCAGCAGCTCCATAGACAGAAAAGAGACCCAGTACTTC. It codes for CASSSIDRKETQYF. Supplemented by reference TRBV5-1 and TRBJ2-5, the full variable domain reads KAGVTQTPRYLIKTRGQQVTLSCSPISGHRSVSWYQQTPGQGLQFLFEYFSETQRNKGNFPGRFSGRQFSNSRSEMNVSTLELGDSALYLCASSSIDRKETQYFGPGTRLLVL.

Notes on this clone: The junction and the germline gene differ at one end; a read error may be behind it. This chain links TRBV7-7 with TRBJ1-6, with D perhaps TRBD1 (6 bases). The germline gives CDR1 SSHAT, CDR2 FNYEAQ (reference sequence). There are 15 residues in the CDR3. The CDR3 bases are TGTGCTAGCAGCTTAGATGCAGGGGTGAATTCACCCCTCCACTTT. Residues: CASSLDAGVNSPLHF.

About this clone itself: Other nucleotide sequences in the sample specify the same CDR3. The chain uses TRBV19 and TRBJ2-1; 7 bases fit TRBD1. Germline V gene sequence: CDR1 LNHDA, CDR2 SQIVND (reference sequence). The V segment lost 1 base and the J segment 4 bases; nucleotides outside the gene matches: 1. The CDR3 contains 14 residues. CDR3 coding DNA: TGTGCCAGTAGTATAGTGACAGGGTACAATGAGCAGTTCTTC. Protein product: CASSIVTGYNEQFF.

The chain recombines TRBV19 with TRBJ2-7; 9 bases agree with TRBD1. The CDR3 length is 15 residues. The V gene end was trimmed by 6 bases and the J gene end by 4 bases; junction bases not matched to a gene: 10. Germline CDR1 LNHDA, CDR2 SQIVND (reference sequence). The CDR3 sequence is CASSGAGTGRYEQYF. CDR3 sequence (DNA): TGTGCCAGTAGCGGGGCGGGGACAGGGCGTTACGAGCAGTACTTC.

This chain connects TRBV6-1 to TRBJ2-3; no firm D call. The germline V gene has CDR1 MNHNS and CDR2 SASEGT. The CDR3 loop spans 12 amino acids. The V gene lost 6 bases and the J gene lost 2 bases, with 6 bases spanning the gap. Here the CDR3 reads CASRDTTDTQYF. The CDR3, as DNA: TGTGCCAGCAGGGATACCACAGATACGCAGTATTTT.

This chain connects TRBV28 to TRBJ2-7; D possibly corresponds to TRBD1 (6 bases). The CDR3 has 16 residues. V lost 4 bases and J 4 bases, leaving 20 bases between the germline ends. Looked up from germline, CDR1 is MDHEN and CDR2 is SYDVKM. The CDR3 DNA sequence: TGTGCCAGCAGTTCAGCCGTTAGGGGGTACCCGTACGAGCAGTACTTC. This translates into CASSSAVRGYPYEQYF.

The CDR3 DNA reads as TGTGCCAGCAGCGACACCGGGATAACCTCTGGAAACACCATATATTTT. Amino acid sequence: CASSDTGITSGNTIYF. This rearrangement joins TRBV7-2 to TRBJ1-3; D is ambiguous. This CDR3 is built from 16 residues. The V gene lost 5 bases and the J gene lost 0 bases, with 14 bases spanning the gap. Germline V CDR1 and CDR2: SGHTA, FQGNSA.

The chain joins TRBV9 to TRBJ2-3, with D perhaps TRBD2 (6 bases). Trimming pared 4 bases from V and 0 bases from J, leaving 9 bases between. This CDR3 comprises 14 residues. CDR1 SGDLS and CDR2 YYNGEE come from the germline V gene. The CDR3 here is CASSSEGSTDTQYF. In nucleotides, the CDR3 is TGTGCCAGCAGCTCGGAGGGCAGCACAGATACGCAGTATTTT.

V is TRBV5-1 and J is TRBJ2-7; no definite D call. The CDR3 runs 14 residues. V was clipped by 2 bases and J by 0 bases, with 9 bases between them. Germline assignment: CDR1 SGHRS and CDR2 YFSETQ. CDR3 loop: CASSFEQRSYEQYF. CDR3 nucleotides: TGCGCCAGCAGCTTTGAACAGCGCTCCTACGAGCAGTACTTC.

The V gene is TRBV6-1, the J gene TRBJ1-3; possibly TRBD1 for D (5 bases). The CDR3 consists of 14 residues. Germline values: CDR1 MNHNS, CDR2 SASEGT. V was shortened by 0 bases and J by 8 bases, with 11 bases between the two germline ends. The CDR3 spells CASSEAVQADTIYF. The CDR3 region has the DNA TGTGCCAGCAGTGAAGCAGTACAGGCAGACACCATATATTTT.

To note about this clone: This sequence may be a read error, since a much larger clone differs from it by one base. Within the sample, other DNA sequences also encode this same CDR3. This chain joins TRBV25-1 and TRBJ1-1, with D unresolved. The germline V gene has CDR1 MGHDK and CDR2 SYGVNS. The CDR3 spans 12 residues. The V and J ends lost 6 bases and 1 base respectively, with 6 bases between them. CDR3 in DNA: TGTGCCAGCAGCGTGGGGAACACTGAAGCTTTCTTT. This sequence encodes CASSVGNTEAFF.

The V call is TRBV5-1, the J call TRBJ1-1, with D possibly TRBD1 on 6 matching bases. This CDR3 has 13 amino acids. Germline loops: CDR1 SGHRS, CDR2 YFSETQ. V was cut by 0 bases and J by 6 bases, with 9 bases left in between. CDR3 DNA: TGCGCCAGCAGCTTGGAGGGGGTACCTGAAGCTTTCTTT. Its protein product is CASSLEGVPEAFF.

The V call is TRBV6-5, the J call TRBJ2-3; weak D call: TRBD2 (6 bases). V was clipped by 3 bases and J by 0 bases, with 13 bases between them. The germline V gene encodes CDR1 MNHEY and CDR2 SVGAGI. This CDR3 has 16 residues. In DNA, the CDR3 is TGTGCCAGCAGTTATCGGGGGACCACTAGCACAGATACGCAGTATTTT. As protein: CASSYRGTTSTDTQYF.

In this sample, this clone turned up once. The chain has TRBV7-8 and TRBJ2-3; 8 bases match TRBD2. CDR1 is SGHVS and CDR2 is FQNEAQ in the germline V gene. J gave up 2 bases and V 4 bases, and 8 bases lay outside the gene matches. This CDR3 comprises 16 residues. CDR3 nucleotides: TGTGCCAGCAGCTCCTTAGCGGGGTCCACCACAGATACGCAGTATTTT. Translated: CASSSLAGSTTDTQYF. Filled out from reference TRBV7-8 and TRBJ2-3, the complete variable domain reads GAGVSQSPRYKVAKRGQDVALRCDPISGHVSLFWYQQALGQGPEFLTYFQNEAQLDKSGLPSDRFFAERPEGSVSTLKIQRTQQEDSAVYLCASSSLAGSTTDTQYFGPGTRLTVL.

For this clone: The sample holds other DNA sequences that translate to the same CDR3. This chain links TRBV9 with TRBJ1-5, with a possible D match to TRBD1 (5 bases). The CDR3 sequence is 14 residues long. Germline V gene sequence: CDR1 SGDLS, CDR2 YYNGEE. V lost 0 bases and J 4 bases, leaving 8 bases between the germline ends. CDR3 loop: CASSVGDGNQPQHF. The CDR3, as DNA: TGTGCCAGCAGCGTAGGGGACGGAAATCAGCCCCAGCATTTT.

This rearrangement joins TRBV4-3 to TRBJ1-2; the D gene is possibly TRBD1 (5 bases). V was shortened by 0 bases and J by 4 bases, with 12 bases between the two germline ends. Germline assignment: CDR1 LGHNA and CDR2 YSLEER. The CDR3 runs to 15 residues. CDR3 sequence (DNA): TGCGCCAGCAGCCAAGATCCAGGGTGGACCTATGGCTACACCTTC. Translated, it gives CASSQDPGWTYGYTF.

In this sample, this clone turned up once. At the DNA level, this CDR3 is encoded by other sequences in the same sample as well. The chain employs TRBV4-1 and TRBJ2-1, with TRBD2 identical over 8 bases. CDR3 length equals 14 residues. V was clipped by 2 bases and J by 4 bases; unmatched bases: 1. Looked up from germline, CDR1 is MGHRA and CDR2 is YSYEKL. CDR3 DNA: TGCGCCAGCAGCCAAAGCGGGAGTTACAATGAGCAGTTCTTC. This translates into CASSQSGSYNEQFF.

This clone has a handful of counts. CDR3 sequence reads: CAINPGQGNTEAFF. CDR3 nucleotides: TGTGCCATCAACCCCGGACAGGGGAACACTGAAGCTTTCTTT. The chain links TRBV10-3 to TRBJ1-1, with 8 nucleotides matching TRBD1. The V and J ends lost 7 bases and 1 base, in that order; junction bases with no gene match: 5. Germline lookup yields CDR1 ENHRY and CDR2 SYGVKD. The CDR3 sequence is 14 residues long.

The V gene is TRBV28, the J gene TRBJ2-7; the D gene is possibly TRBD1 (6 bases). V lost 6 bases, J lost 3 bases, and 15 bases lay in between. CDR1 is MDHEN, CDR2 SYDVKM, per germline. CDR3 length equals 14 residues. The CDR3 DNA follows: TGTGCCAGCAGCCCGACGGACAGCAACTACGAGCAGTACTTC. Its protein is CASSPTDSNYEQYF.

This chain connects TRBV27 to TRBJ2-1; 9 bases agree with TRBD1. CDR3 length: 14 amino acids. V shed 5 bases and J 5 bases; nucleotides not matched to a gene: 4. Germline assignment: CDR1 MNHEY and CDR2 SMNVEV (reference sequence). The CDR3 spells CASSRTGEHNEQFF. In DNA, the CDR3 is TGTGCCAGCAGTCGGACAGGGGAACACAATGAGCAGTTCTTC.

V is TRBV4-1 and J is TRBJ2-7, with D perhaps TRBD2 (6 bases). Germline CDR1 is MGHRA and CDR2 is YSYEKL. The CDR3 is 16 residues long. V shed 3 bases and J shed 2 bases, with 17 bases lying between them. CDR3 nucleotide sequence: TGCGCCAGCAGCCATACTCCCGGGACTGGGCCCTACGAGCAGTACTTC. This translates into CASSHTPGTGPYEQYF.

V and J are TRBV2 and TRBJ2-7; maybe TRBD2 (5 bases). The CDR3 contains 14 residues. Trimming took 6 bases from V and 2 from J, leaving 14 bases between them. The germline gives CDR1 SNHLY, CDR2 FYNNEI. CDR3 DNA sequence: TGTGCCAGCAGAGATTTTAGCGAGACCTACGAGCAGTACTTC. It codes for CASRDFSETYEQYF.

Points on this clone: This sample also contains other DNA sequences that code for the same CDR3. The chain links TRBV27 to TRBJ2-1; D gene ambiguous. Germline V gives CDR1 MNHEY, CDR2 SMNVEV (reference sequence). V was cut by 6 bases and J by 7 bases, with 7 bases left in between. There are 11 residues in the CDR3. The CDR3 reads CASSSGNEQFF. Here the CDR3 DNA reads TGTGCCAGCAGCTCCGGGAATGAGCAGTTCTTC.

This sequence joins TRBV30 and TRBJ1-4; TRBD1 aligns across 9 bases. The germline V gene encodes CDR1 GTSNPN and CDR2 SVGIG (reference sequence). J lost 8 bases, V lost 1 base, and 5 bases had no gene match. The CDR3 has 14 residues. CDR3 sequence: CAWSGGTGREKLFF. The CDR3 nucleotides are TGTGCCTGGAGTGGCGGGACAGGGAGAGAAAAACTGTTTTTT. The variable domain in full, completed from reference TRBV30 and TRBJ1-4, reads SQTIHQWPATLVQPVGSPLSLECTVEGTSNPNLYWYRQAAGRGLQLLFYSVGIGQISSEVPQNLSASRPQDRQFILSSKKLLLSDSGFYLCAWSGGTGREKLFFGSGTQLSVL.

This CDR3 reads CASSPDSNEKLFF. Here the CDR3 DNA reads TGTGCCAGCAGTCCAGACAGTAATGAAAAACTGTTTTTT. This chain joins TRBV28 and TRBJ1-4; TRBD1 might be the D (5 bases). V lost 5 bases and J 4 bases, leaving 8 bases between the germline ends. Looked up from germline, CDR1 is MDHEN and CDR2 is SYDVKM. The CDR3 consists of 13 residues.